This TCR beta chain appears in the sequencing data of a study of blood T cell repertoires in COVID-19. Turning to the study itself: Collection of acute and convalescent COVID-19 samples took place in the United States, Italy and Spain. PBMCs, B-cell-depleted T cells, or T cells provided the cDNA or gDNA that made up the material.

Authors' processing steps: Researchers report that nucleated cell counts were estimated from reference gene primer amplification. TCRdb's copy holds only in-frame clones and misses some; the assay was immunoSEQ multiplex PCR. Clone size and the V and J calls come from that table; the DNA yielded D and trimming. Seen here are 100,000 to 150,000 clones, roughly 86% observed once, and the top ten hold 3% to 4.5%. Trimming removed 3 bases from V and 5 bases from J, with 11 bases in between. This CDR3 is built from 14 residues. Germline V gene lookup returns CDR1 SGHTA and CDR2 FQGNSA. The rearrangement joins TRBV7-2 to TRBJ2-1; D is possibly TRBD2 (5 bases). The TCR was taken from a woman aged 60-75 years with acute or convalescent COVID-19. Sequenced material: peripheral blood. CDR3 sequence reads: CASSLRLTNNEQFF. The CDR3 bases are TGTGCCAGCAGCTTGAGACTAACAAACAATGAGCAGTTCTTC.